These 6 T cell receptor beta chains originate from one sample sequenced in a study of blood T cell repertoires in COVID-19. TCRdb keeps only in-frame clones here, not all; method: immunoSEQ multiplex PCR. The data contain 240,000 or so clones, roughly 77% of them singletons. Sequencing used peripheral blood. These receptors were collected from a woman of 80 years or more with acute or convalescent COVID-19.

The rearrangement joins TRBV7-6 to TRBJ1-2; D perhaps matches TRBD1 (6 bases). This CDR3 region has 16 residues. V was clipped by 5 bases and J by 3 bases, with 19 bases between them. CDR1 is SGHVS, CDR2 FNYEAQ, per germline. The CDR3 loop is CASSARSGQRDYGYTF. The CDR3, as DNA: TGTGCCAGCAGCGCCCGCAGCGGACAGAGAGACTATGGCTACACCTTC.

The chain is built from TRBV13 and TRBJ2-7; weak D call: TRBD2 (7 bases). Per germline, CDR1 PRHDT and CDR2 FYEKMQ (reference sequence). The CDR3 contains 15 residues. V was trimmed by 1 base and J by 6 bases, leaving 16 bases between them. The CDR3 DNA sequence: TGTGCCAGCAGCTTAGTACCCGCGGGGGCGGGCGAGCAGTACTTC. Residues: CASSLVPAGAGEQYF.

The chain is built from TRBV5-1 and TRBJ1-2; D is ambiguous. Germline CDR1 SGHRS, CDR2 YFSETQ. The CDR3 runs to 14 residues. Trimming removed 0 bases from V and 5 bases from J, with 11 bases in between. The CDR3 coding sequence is TGCGCCAGCAGCTTGGAGGACGGACTATATGGCTACACCTTC. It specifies CASSLEDGLYGYTF. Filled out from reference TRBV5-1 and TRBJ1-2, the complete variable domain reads KAGVTQTPRYLIKTRGQQVTLSCSPISGHRSVSWYQQTPGQGLQFLFEYFSETQRNKGNFPGRFSGRQFSNSRSEMNVSTLELGDSALYLCASSLEDGLYGYTFGSGTRLTVV.

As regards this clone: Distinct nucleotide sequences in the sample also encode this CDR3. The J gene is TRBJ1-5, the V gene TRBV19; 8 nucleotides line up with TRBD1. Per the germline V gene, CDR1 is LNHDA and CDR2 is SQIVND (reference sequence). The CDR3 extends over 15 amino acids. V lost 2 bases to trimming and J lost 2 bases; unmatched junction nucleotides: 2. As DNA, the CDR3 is TGTGCCAGTAGTATATTGGGACAGGGCAATCAGCCCCAGCATTTT. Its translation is CASSILGQGNQPQHF.

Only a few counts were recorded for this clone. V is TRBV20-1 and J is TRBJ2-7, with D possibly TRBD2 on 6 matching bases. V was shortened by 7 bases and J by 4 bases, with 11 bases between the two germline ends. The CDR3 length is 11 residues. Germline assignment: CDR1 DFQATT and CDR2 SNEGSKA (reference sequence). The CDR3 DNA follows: TGCAGTGTGAGACGGGAGTACGAGCAGTACTTC. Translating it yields CSVRREYEQYF.

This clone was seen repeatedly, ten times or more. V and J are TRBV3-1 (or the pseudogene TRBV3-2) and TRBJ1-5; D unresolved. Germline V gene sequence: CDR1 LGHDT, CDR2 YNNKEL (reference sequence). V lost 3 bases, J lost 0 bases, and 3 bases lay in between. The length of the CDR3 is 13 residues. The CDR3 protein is CASSQSSNQPQHF. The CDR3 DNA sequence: TGTGCCAGCAGCCAGAGTAGCAATCAGCCCCAGCATTTT.